This T cell receptor (beta chain) was sequenced in a study of T cells after yellow fever vaccination. V was trimmed by 4 bases and J by 3 bases, leaving 9 bases between them. CDR3 length: 13 residues. Germline CDR1 SGHTA, CDR2 FQGNSA. General study results and limits: The booster response re-showed most primary clones: 95% to 96% CD4, approximately 90% CD8. Some clonotypes were seen in both the CD4 and the CD8 compartments. These made up a small share and likely arose from convergent recombination.

Notes on this clonotype: No antigen is known for it.

MiXCR, applied by TCRdb to the 5' RACE reads, yields one record per CDR3 protein. The sample holds about 160,000 distinct CDR3 sequences, less than 9% seen once. The TCR originated in a man aged 18-30 years who received the YFV17D yellow fever vaccine. The sequencing used CD4+ T cells sorted from PBMCs, collected roughly 5 days after the first yellow fever vaccination. The V call is TRBV7-2, the J call TRBJ1-1; tentatively, D is TRBD1 (5 bases). Written as DNA, the CDR3 is TGTGCCAGCAGCTGGGGCCGAGACACTGAAGCTTTCTTT. This gives the protein CASSWGRDTEAFF.